This TCR beta chain derives from a study of cytomegalovirus exposure and HLA in healthy donors. The PCR ran on 60 Vbeta and 13 Jbeta primers. Repertoires were generated with immunoSEQ multiplex PCR, while TCRdb's copy carries only in-frame clones and drops some. Seen here are some 150,000 clones, 80% to 90% observed once, and the top ten hold 4.5% to 6.5%. Per germline, CDR1 SGHTA and CDR2 FQGNSA. The germline V and J ends were trimmed by 3 bases and 4 bases, with 8 bases remaining between them. This CDR3 comprises 13 residues. The sequenced sample was PBMCs. The sequence came from a woman in her 30s in good health and CMV-seronegative. V gene TRBV7-2 combines with J gene TRBJ2-3; D is unclear. CDR3 residues: CASSFRSPDTQYF. The CDR3 DNA sequence: TGTGCCAGCAGCTTTCGGAGCCCAGATACGCAGTATTTT.